The present TCR beta chain was sequenced within a study of neurological immune-mediated disorders. Study observations and caveats: The absence of shared CDR3 amino acid sequences among expanded clones across subjects suggests private repertoires in all groups.

The CDR3 covers 14 residues. The germline gives CDR1 SGHRS, CDR2 YFSETQ. V was clipped by 7 bases and J by 7 bases, with 21 bases between them. The group of healthy controls was made up of people who were blood bank volunteers in Maryland, USA. The unsorted libraries had their origin in 2 million PBMCs stored at -80 C. 5'RACE generated cDNA with 10-nucleotide random UMIs. MiXCR, applied by TCRdb to the 5' RACE reads, yields one record per CDR3 protein. Among roughly 80,000 distinct CDR3 sequences listed, 10% to 13% were seen once. In this sample, this clonotype turned up many times. Its specificity is unknown.

The chain employs TRBV5-1 and TRBJ2-7; possibly TRBD1 for D (7 bases). This clonotype was sampled from a middle-aged man in good health. The sequenced sample consisted of PBMCs. The CDR3: CASLASEGADEQYF. The CDR3 bases are TGCGCCAGCCTCGCGTCGGAGGGGGCGGATGAGCAGTACTTC.